This T cell receptor (beta chain) was sequenced for a study of shared clonotypes between healthy human individuals. Libraries were prepared by immunoSEQ multiplex PCR; TCRdb keeps only in-frame clonotypes and omits some of them. The sample has more than 850,000 clones, about four fifths seen once. The V end was cut by 6 bases, the J end by 0 bases, with 11 bases between. The CDR3 is 14 amino acids. Germline lookup yields CDR1 MNHNS and CDR2 SASEGT. The sequence was obtained from a man aged 18 to 29 in good health. Some clones in this sample may be carry-over from other donors' samples. The sequenced material came from memory CD4+ T cells from PBMCs. Subset specified: CD45RA-negative fraction. V gene TRBV6-1 combines with J gene TRBJ2-5, with D possibly matching TRBD1 (6 bases). The CDR3 loop reads CASSATGNQETQYF. The CDR3 DNA is TGTGCCAGCAGCGCCACAGGGAACCAAGAGACCCAGTACTTC.